A selection of T cell receptor beta chains follows, all from one sample in a study of blood T cell repertoires in COVID-19. Clones were sequenced by immunoSEQ multiplex PCR, and TCRdb holds only the in-frame ones, with some missing. In the table there are roughly 200,000 clones, approximately 88% of which are singletons. Sequenced material: peripheral blood. Receptor source: a man between 35 and 55 years old with acute or convalescent COVID-19. The CDR3 runs from the conserved cysteine through the conserved F or W. The D gene is left open where the match is weak. Only some rows state a clone size, as once, few, many or a class for expanded clones.

J: TRBJ1-4; V: TRBV2; D: TRBD1; size: .; DNA: TGTGCCAGCAGTGTACAGGGGGCTACTGAAAAACTGTTTTTT; CDR3: CASSVQGATEKLFF
J: TRBJ2-7; V: TRBV11-2; D: .; size: .; DNA: TGTGCCAGCAGCTTAACCGCCAAGCGGGAGCAGTACTTC; CDR3: CASSLTAKREQYF
J: TRBJ1-2; V: TRBV2; D: .; size: once; DNA: TGTGCCAGCAAACCGGACTTAGGCTATGGCTACACCTTC; CDR3: CASKPDLGYGYTF
J: TRBJ1-1; V: TRBV6-6; D: TRBD1; size: once; DNA: TGTGCCAGCAGGGTCGACAGGGGGCGCATGAACACTGAAGCTTTCTTT; CDR3: CASRVDRGRMNTEAFF
J: TRBJ2-1; V: TRBV11-2; D: TRBD2; size: .; DNA: TGTGCCAGCAGCTTGAGGACTAGCGGCTACAATGAGCAGTTCTTC; CDR3: CASSLRTSGYNEQFF
J: TRBJ2-7; V: TRBV6-6; D: TRBD2; size: .; DNA: TGTGCCAGCAGTTCCCCGGGGGGGGGAGTCGACGAGCAGTACTTC; CDR3: CASSSPGGGVDEQYF
J: TRBJ1-6; V: TRBV15; D: .; size: .; DNA: TGTGCCACCAGCAGAGATAGCAGGGCCCGCTCCTATAATTCACCCCTCCACTTT; CDR3: CATSRDSRARSYNSPLHF
J: TRBJ1-1; V: TRBV6-4; D: .; size: .; DNA: TGTGCCAGCAGTGTAGACATCAACACTGAAGCTTTCTTT; CDR3: CASSVDINTEAFF
J: TRBJ2-1; V: TRBV29-1; D: TRBD2; size: .; DNA: TGCAGCGTCCCTAGCGGGAGAGGATACAATGAGCAGTTCTTC; CDR3: CSVPSGRGYNEQFF
J: TRBJ2-2; V: TRBV3-1/TRBV3-2; D: .; size: once; DNA: TGTGCCAGCAGCCCTTTAAACACCGGGGAGCTGTTTTTT; CDR3: CASSPLNTGELFF
J: TRBJ2-1; V: TRBV4-3; D: TRBD2; size: .; DNA: TGCGCCAGCAGCCAAGAAGCGGGAGGTCTAAGGGAGCAGTTCTTC; CDR3: CASSQEAGGLREQFF
J: TRBJ1-2; V: TRBV19; D: .; size: .; DNA: TGTGCCAGTAGTTTCCCGGACAGTGTCTATGGCTACACCTTC; CDR3: CASSFPDSVYGYTF
J: TRBJ2-2; V: TRBV6-5; D: TRBD2; size: .; DNA: TGTGCCAGCAGTTCCACTAGCGGGAGAAGGCCCGGGGAGCTGTTTTTT; CDR3: CASSSTSGRRPGELFF